A single sample is the source of the 5 T cell receptor beta chains below, sequenced in a study of early T cells in non-severe SARS-CoV-2 infection. TCRdb redid the calling of the 5' RACE reads with MiXCR, one entry per CDR3 protein. The sample has under 70,000 distinct CDR3 sequences; approximately 6.1% are singletons. The specimen was whole blood, collected at baseline. These receptors were obtained from an adult who was a healthcare worker with PCR-confirmed SARS-CoV-2 infection or an uninfected control (not recorded which).

This clonotype was seen repeatedly, ten times or more. This chain uses TRBV7-2 with TRBJ2-6; D is uncertain. This CDR3 contains 15 residues. V lost 6 bases and J 0 bases, leaving 9 bases between the germline ends. From germline, CDR1 is SGHTA and CDR2 FQGNSA. The DNA for the CDR3 is TGTGCCAGCAGTTCCCGGAGCTCTGGGGCCAACGTCCTGACTTTC. Its translation is CASSSRSSGANVLTF.

This clonotype was seen more than once but under ten times. The V gene is TRBV30, the J gene TRBJ2-2; D is uncertain. Trimming cost V 4 bases and J 0 bases, with 6 bases left between them. The CDR3 sequence is 13 residues long. Germline CDR1 reads GTSNPN; CDR2 reads SVGIG (reference sequence). As DNA, the CDR3 is TGTGCCTGGAATAGGGCGAACACCGGGGAGCTGTTTTTT. As protein: CAWNRANTGELFF.

The table lists this clonotype with many counts. This chain joins TRBV28 and TRBJ1-1, with D perhaps TRBD1 (5 bases). The CDR3 extends over 11 amino acids. CDR1 and CDR2 (germline): MDHEN, SYDVKM. With 7 bases removed from V and 11 bases from J, the gap between germline ends came to 14 bases. CDR3 coding DNA: TGTGCCAGCAACAAAGGACAAGGGGCTTTCTTT. Translation gives CASNKGQGAFF.

This clonotype was seen ten or more times. This sequence joins TRBV2 and TRBJ1-2, with TRBD1 matching over 10 bases. Unmatched junction bases numbered 8, after V lost 4 bases and J lost 6 bases. This CDR3 contains 15 residues. Germline lookup yields CDR1 SNHLY and CDR2 FYNNEI. In DNA, the CDR3 is TGTGCCAGCAGTGGACGACAGGGGGCATTGAATGGCTACACCTTC. It translates to CASSGRQGALNGYTF.

The rearrangement uses TRBV20-1 and TRBJ1-6; TRBD1 matches at 7 bases. V gave up 0 bases and J gave up 9 bases; unmatched junction bases: 8. Germline CDR1 DFQATT, CDR2 SNEGSKA (reference sequence). The CDR3 spans 15 residues. CDR3 sequence: CSARDIYRGGSPLHF. CDR3 DNA: TGCAGTGCTAGAGATATATACAGGGGTGGTTCACCCCTCCACTTT.